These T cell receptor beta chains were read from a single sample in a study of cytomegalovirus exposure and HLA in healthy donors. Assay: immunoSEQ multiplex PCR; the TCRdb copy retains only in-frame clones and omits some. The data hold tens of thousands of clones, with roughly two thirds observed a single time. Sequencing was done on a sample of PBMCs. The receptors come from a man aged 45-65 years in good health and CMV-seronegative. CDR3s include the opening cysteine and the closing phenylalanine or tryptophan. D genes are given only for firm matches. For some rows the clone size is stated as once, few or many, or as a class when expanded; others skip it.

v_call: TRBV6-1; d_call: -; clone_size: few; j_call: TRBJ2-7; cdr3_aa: CASTIGAYSYEQYF; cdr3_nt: TGTGCCAGCACCATAGGGGCTTACTCCTACGAGCAGTACTTC
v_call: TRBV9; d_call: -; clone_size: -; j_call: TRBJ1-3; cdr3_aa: CASKGASSGNTIYF; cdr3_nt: TGTGCCAGCAAAGGGGCCAGCTCTGGAAACACCATATATTTT
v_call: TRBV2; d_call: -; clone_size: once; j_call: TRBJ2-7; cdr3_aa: CASSAQYEQYF; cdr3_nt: TGTGCCAGCAGTGCGCAGTACGAGCAGTACTTC
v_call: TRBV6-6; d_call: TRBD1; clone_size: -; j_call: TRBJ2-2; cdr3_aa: CASSPSTGCGELFF; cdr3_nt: TGTGCCAGCAGCCCTTCGACAGGGTGCGGGGAGCTGTTTTTT
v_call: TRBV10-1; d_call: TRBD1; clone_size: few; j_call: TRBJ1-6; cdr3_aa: CASSDGRGVDSPLHF; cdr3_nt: TGCGCCAGCAGTGATGGCAGGGGGGTTGATTCACCCCTCCACTTT
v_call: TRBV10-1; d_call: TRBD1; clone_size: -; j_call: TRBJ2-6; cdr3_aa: CAPGGGTGGPSGANVLTF; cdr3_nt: TGCGCCCCTGGTGGTGGGACAGGGGGGCCCTCTGGGGCCAACGTCCTGACTTTC
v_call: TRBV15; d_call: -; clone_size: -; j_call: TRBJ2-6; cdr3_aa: CATSQGAVLSGANVLTF; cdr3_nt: TGTGCCACCAGCCAGGGCGCAGTACTCTCTGGGGCCAACGTCCTGACTTTC
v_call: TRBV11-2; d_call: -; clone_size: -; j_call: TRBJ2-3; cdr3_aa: CASSLSPGTPRDTQYF; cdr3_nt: TGTGCCAGCAGCCTCTCACCGGGAACCCCAAGGGATACGCAGTATTTT
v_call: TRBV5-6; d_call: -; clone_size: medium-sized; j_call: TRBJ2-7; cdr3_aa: CASSLTGSGEQYF; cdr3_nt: TGTGCCAGCAGCTTGACAGGGTCCGGCGAGCAGTACTTC
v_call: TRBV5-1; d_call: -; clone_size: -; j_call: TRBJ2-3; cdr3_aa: CASSLDEGTQYF; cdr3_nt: TGCGCCAGCAGCTTGGACGAGGGTACGCAGTATTTT
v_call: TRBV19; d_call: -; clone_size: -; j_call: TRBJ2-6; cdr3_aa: CASTYSPGHRSGANVLTF; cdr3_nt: TGTGCCAGTACTTACTCCCCGGGACATCGCTCTGGGGCCAACGTCCTGACTTTC
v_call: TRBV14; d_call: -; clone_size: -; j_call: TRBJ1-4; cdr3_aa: CASSPGSVREKLFF; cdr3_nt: TGTGCCAGCAGCCCTGGATCAGTGAGGGAAAAACTGTTTTTT
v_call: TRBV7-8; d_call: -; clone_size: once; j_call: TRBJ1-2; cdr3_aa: CASSSLMTVPTYGYTF; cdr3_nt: TGTGCCAGCAGCTCGTTAATGACAGTCCCGACCTATGGCTACACCTTC
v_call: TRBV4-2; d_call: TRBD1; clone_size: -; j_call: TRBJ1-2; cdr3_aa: CASSQAQGDGYTF; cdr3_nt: TGTGCCAGCAGCCAAGCTCAGGGGGATGGCTACACCTTC
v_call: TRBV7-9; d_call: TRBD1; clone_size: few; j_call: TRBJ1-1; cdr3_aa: CASSQLIRGRIMNTEAFF; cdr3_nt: TGTGCCAGCAGCCAGTTGATTAGGGGGCGTATTATGAACACTGAAGCTTTCTTT
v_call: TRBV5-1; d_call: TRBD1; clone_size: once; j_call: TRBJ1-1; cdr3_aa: CASSFSQGANTEAFF; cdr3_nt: TGCGCCAGCAGCTTCTCACAGGGGGCGAACACTGAAGCTTTCTTT